A selection of T cell receptor beta chains follows, all from one sample in a study of T cells in Graves' hyperthyroidism and ophthalmopathy. TCRdb processed the multiplex PCR reads anew with MiXCR; each CDR3 protein has one entry. The sample records about 600,000 distinct CDR3 sequences, more than 15% being singletons. Sample: blood. The receptors come from a woman between 40 and 50 years old with Graves' ophthalmopathy. CDR3s include the opening cysteine and the closing phenylalanine or tryptophan. The D gene is left open where the match is weak. Size tells how often a clone was seen (once, few, many) or the class of an expanded clone, and some rows leave it out.

clone size	D gene	V gene	J gene	CDR3 protein	CDR3 DNA
few	NA	TRBV6-1	TRBJ2-1	CASRASPGLLNEQFF	TGTGCCAGCAGAGCAAGTCCGGGACTGCTCAATGAGCAGTTCTTC
NA	NA	TRBV6-1	TRBJ1-2	CASSPQDYGYTF	TGTGCCAGCAGCCCTCAGGACTATGGCTACACCTTC
NA	NA	TRBV12-3/TRBV12-4	TRBJ2-1	CASLPGWGVNEQFF	TGTGCCAGCCTTCCAGGGTGGGGGGTCAATGAGCAGTTCTTC
NA	NA	TRBV5-1	TRBJ2-3	CASRRPGSADTQYF	TGCGCCAGCAGGAGACCTGGGAGCGCAGATACGCAGTATTTT
many	NA	TRBV2	TRBJ2-5	CASSEGDLKETQYF	TGTGCCAGCAGTGAGGGGGACCTTAAAGAGACCCAGTACTTC
many	NA	TRBV7-2	TRBJ2-2	CASSFGDGELFF	TGTGCCAGCAGCTTCGGGGACGGGGAGCTGTTTTTT
NA	NA	TRBV12-3/TRBV12-4	TRBJ1-5	CASSLSGGATQPQHF	TGTGCCAGCAGTTTAAGCGGGGGCGCGACTCAGCCCCAGCATTTT
many	TRBD1	TRBV12-3/TRBV12-4	TRBJ1-2	CASSIPLGQGYYGYTF	TGTGCCAGCAGCATACCTTTGGGACAGGGATACTATGGCTACACCTTC
many	NA	TRBV5-1	TRBJ2-5	CASSLYPGETQYF	TGCGCCAGCAGCTTGTATCCCGGAGAGACCCAGTACTTC
NA	NA	TRBV4-1	TRBJ1-5	CASSQEPNRVGENQPQHF	TGCGCCAGCAGCCAAGAGCCCAACAGGGTAGGCGAGAATCAGCCCCAGCATTTT
few	NA	TRBV7-9	TRBJ2-7	CASSLERIGYEQYF	TGTGCCAGCAGCCTCGAGAGGATCGGATACGAGCAGTACTTC